One and the same sample provided the 30 T cell receptor beta chains below, sequenced in a study of shared clonotypes between healthy human individuals. CD8 cells regarded as naive lacked CD45RO, were positively chosen for CCR7, and omitted terminally differentiated effector memory CD45RA+ cells. The protocol was immunoSEQ multiplex PCR, while the TCRdb copy is restricted to in-frame clones and leaves out a portion. The sample lists about 2 million clones; about 95% were seen once. What was sequenced was naive CD8+ T cells sorted from blood. The receptors were gathered from a man aged 18 to 30 in good health.

V and J are TRBV4-3 and TRBJ2-1, with 8 bases that match TRBD2. This CDR3 has 16 residues. CDR1 is LGHNA and CDR2 is YSLEER in the germline V gene. The V and J ends lost 0 bases and 7 bases, in that order; junction bases with no gene match: 8. CDR3 DNA sequence: TGCGCCAGCAGCCAAGATATGAGCGGGAGTCGAAATGAGCAGTTCTTC. It is translated as CASSQDMSGSRNEQFF.

Of note for this clone: Other DNA sequences from this sample encode an identical CDR3 as well. In nucleotides, the CDR3 is TGTGCCAGTAGTGTGGCAGCGAACTATGGCTACACCTTC. Residues: CASSVAANYGYTF. This chain joins TRBV19 and TRBJ1-2; D ambiguous. This CDR3 is built from 13 residues. V was clipped by 5 bases and J by 2 bases, with 9 bases between them. Germline V gives CDR1 LNHDA, CDR2 SQIVND (reference sequence).

A remark on this clone: Other DNA sequences in the same sample also yield this CDR3. V gene TRBV27 combines with J gene TRBJ2-3; D possibly corresponds to TRBD1 (6 bases). V was pared by 6 bases and J by 4 bases, with 8 bases between. Germline loops: CDR1 MNHEY, CDR2 SMNVEV (reference sequence). The CDR3 extends over 12 amino acids. As DNA, the CDR3 is TGTGCCAGCAGCAGGGGTCCAGATACGCAGTATTTT. This gives the protein CASSRGPDTQYF.

The gene calls are TRBV27 and TRBJ2-5, with TRBD1 as a possible D gene (5 bases). This CDR3 comprises 15 residues. Germline values: CDR1 MNHEY, CDR2 SMNVEV (reference sequence). Deletions cut 6 bases from V and 4 bases from J, with 18 bases between. Written as DNA, the CDR3 is TGTGCCAGCAGCCGCCTCAGGGTCCCAGGAGAGACCCAGTACTTC. Translating gives CASSRLRVPGETQYF.

The genes are TRBV9 and TRBJ1-1; D is perhaps TRBD1 (6 bases). Per germline, CDR1 SGDLS and CDR2 YYNGEE. The V and J ends lost 3 bases and 1 base respectively, with 10 bases between them. This CDR3 is 14 amino acids long. CDR3 coding DNA: TGTGCCAGCAGCGCGACAGGAACGAACACTGAAGCTTTCTTT. It encodes CASSATGTNTEAFF.

The chain links TRBV27 to TRBJ2-7; 12 nucleotides line up with TRBD2. V was pared by 5 bases and J by 5 bases, with 10 bases of the junction left unmatched. Germline CDR1 is MNHEY and CDR2 is SMNVEV (reference sequence). This CDR3 is built from 16 residues. Here the CDR3 DNA reads TGTGCCAGCAGTGCCTCTGGACTAGCGGGATGGGACGAGCAGTACTTC. This codes for CASSASGLAGWDEQYF.

For this clone: The sample has other DNA sequences that encode this CDR3 too. The CDR3 loop is CASSPLDEQYF. DNA of the CDR3: TGTGCCAGCAGCCCGTTGGACGAGCAGTACTTC. The V call is TRBV11-2, the J call TRBJ2-7, with D unresolved. The length of the CDR3 is 11 residues. Trimming pared 5 bases from V and 5 bases from J, leaving 7 bases between. Germline assignment: CDR1 SGHAT and CDR2 FQNNGV.

The CDR3 sequence is CASSFFDGNEQFF. The CDR3 coding sequence is TGTGCCAGCAGCTTCTTTGACGGGAATGAGCAGTTCTTC. V gene TRBV5-6 combines with J gene TRBJ2-1; D remains unclear. The CDR3 sequence is 13 residues long. Germline CDR1 SGHDT, CDR2 YYEEEE. The V gene lost 2 bases and the J gene lost 7 bases, with 10 bases spanning the gap. The full variable domain, with the rest looked up from reference TRBV5-6 and TRBJ2-1, is DAGVTQSPTHLIKTRGQQVTLRCSPKSGHDTVSWYQQALGQGPQFIFQYYEEEERQRGNFPDRFSGHQFPNYSSELNVNALLLGDSALYLCASSFFDGNEQFFGPGTRLTVL.

The chain recombines TRBV29-1 with TRBJ1-1, with D uncertain. The CDR3 spans 13 residues. Trimming took off 5 bases at V and 3 bases at J, with 13 bases between the two ends. CDR1 and CDR2 (germline): SQVTM, ANQGSEA. The CDR3 is CSVWLASDTEAFF. CDR3 nucleotide sequence: TGCAGCGTTTGGCTGGCTTCAGACACTGAAGCTTTCTTT.

The chain combines TRBV7-2 with TRBJ2-3; D is uncertain. The CDR3 totals 16 residues. Trimming shortened V by 5 bases and J by 0 bases, and 15 bases separated the two germline ends. Germline V lookup: CDR1 SGHTA, CDR2 FQGNSA. The CDR3 region has the DNA TGTGCCAGCAGCCCCCCTGTTTGGGATAGCACAGATACGCAGTATTTT. Amino acids: CASSPPVWDSTDTQYF.

This chain links TRBV18 with TRBJ2-7; 10 bases map to TRBD2. CDR3 size: 15 residues. Germline CDR1 is KGHSH and CDR2 is LQKENI. V trimming: 5 bases; J trimming: 2 bases; junction bases outside the gene matches: 6. CDR3 in DNA: TGTGCCAGCTCAGCGACTAGCGGGTTAACCTACGAGCAGTACTTC. Translating it yields CASSATSGLTYEQYF.

The V call is TRBV7-2, the J call TRBJ2-7; D may be TRBD1 (6 bases). Trimming removed 2 bases at V and 3 bases at J, with 11 bases between. The CDR3 has 14 amino acids. The germline V gene encodes CDR1 SGHTA and CDR2 FQGNSA. The CDR3 coding sequence is TGTGCCAGCAGCTTATCCAGGGGTAGCTACGAGCAGTACTTC. Translated, it gives CASSLSRGSYEQYF.

In its sample, this clone was seen once. V usage is TRBV6-1 and J usage is TRBJ2-7; 8 bases map to TRBD1. Trimming at V came to 7 bases and at J to 1 base, leaving 3 bases not matched to a gene. Germline V CDR1 and CDR2: MNHNS, SASEGT. The CDR3 spans 13 residues. CDR3 in DNA: TGTGCCAGCAACCGGGACAGGTCCTACGAGCAGTACTTC. Protein product: CASNRDRSYEQYF.

The V gene is TRBV7-9, the J gene TRBJ2-1; 8 bases map to TRBD1. The ends lost 5 bases at V and 0 bases at J; junction bases unmatched: 15. Germline CDR1 SEHNR, CDR2 FQNEAQ (reference sequence). This CDR3 comprises 19 residues. CDR3 bases: TGTGCCAGCAGCCCGGACAGGGTAACAGACCCACTCTCCTACAATGAGCAGTTCTTC. It encodes CASSPDRVTDPLSYNEQFF.

The chain carries TRBV9 and TRBJ2-7; 7 bases match TRBD1. The V gene's germline CDR1 is SGDLS and CDR2 YYNGEE. The V segment lost 4 bases and the J segment 5 bases; nucleotides outside the gene matches: 12. CDR3 length: 15 residues. CDR3 protein: CASSPGTAPRDEQYF. The DNA of the CDR3 is TGTGCCAGCAGCCCGGGGACAGCGCCAAGGGACGAGCAGTACTTC.

The chain employs TRBV28 and TRBJ1-4, with 9 bases that match TRBD1. Trimming removed 4 bases from V and 1 base from J; junction bases left unmatched: 1. The germline V gene encodes CDR1 MDHEN and CDR2 SYDVKM. The CDR3 spans 15 residues. In nucleotides, the CDR3 is TGTGCCAGCAGTTCGGACAGGGGAACTAATGAAAAACTGTTTTTT. Translation gives CASSSDRGTNEKLFF.

The chain combines TRBV7-2 with TRBJ2-7; possible D gene TRBD1, 6 bases. CDR3 length: 14 amino acids. The V and J ends lost 5 bases and 7 bases respectively, with 18 bases between them. Germline V gene lookup returns CDR1 SGHTA and CDR2 FQGNSA. The CDR3 coding sequence is TGTGCCAGCAGCCCCTATTTGGGGGCCCTAGAGCAGTACTTC. This sequence encodes CASSPYLGALEQYF. Complete variable domain (other parts from reference TRBV7-2 and TRBJ2-7): GAGVSQSPSNKVTEKGKDVELRCDPISGHTALYWYRQSLGQGLEFLIYFQGNSAPDKSGLPSDRFSAERTGGSVSTLTIQRTQQEDSAVYLCASSPYLGALEQYFGPGTRLTVT.

This clone was picked up one time. The chain combines TRBV5-6 with TRBJ1-1, with 7 nucleotides matching TRBD1. The CDR3 is made up of 12 amino acids. After removal of 2 bases from V and 9 bases from J, the junction contained 4 bases not matched to a gene. Germline V gene sequence: CDR1 SGHDT, CDR2 YYEEEE. The CDR3 nucleotides read TGTGCCAGCAGCTTAACAGGGGCCCAAGCTTTCTTT. This encodes CASSLTGAQAFF.

The chain couples TRBV7-9 to TRBJ2-5, with D possibly matching TRBD2 (7 bases). V lost 5 bases, J lost 5 bases, and 18 bases lay in between. The length of the CDR3 is 15 residues. Per the germline V gene, CDR1 is SEHNR and CDR2 is FQNEAQ (reference sequence). CDR3 loop: CASSIFTRGGETQYF. The CDR3 region has the DNA TGTGCCAGCAGCATCTTCACCAGGGGAGGGGAGACCCAGTACTTC.

V usage is TRBV29-1 and J usage is TRBJ2-5, with D unclear. Trimming cost V 3 bases and J 5 bases, with 10 bases left between them. This CDR3 comprises 12 residues. Looked up from germline, CDR1 is SQVTM and CDR2 is ANQGSEA. The CDR3 spells CSVDVGAETQYF. The CDR3 nucleotides read TGCAGCGTTGATGTCGGAGCGGAGACCCAGTACTTC.

The rearrangement uses TRBV7-9 and TRBJ2-5; tentatively, D is TRBD1 or TRBD2 (5 bases each). V lost 0 bases, J lost 0 bases, and 14 bases lay in between. The CDR3 totals 17 residues. Germline V gene lookup returns CDR1 SEHNR and CDR2 FQNEAQ (reference sequence). The CDR3 bases are TGTGCCAGCAGCTTAGCGCGAGAGGGGCCTGACCAAGAGACCCAGTACTTC. Translated, it gives CASSLAREGPDQETQYF.

This chain links TRBV10-2 with TRBJ2-7; tentative D call: TRBD1 (6 bases). This CDR3 comprises 11 residues. Germline-derived CDR1 and CDR2 are WSHSY and SAAADI. Trimming took off 8 bases at V and 5 bases at J, with 10 bases between the two ends. The CDR3 region has the DNA TGCGCCAGCCTACAGGGCCACGAGCAGTACTTC. Protein sequence: CASLQGHEQYF.

This clone has just one count. This chain uses TRBV9 with TRBJ2-7, with TRBD2 identical over 7 bases. Looked up from germline, CDR1 is SGDLS and CDR2 is YYNGEE. There are 14 residues in the CDR3. The V and J ends lost 3 bases and 3 bases, in that order; junction bases with no gene match: 6. CDR3 nucleotides: TGTGCCAGCAGCGAAGGACTAGATTTCTACGAGCAGTACTTC. Protein product: CASSEGLDFYEQYF.

With regard to this clone: Other DNA sequences in the sample encode the same CDR3. The chain has TRBV30 and TRBJ1-3; D is ambiguous. Trimming left V 3 bases short and J 2 bases short, with 11 bases between. This CDR3 has 14 amino acids. Germline-derived CDR1 and CDR2 are GTSNPN and SVGIG (reference sequence). The CDR3 DNA reads TGTGCCTGGAGCGTCAGTGGCGCTGGAAACACCATATATTTT. Amino acid sequence: CAWSVSGAGNTIYF.

The chain joins TRBV5-1 to TRBJ2-1; TRBD2 matches at 12 bases. V lost 4 bases, J lost 6 bases, and 8 bases stayed unmatched. This CDR3 has 16 amino acids. Germline V CDR1 and CDR2: SGHRS, YFSETQ. In DNA form, the CDR3 reads TGCGCCAGCAGCCGGACCCTAGCGGGAGGGCCCAATGAGCAGTTCTTC. The encoded protein is CASSRTLAGGPNEQFF.

The chain is built from TRBV7-6 and TRBJ1-4; D is possibly TRBD1 (6 bases). Germline values: CDR1 SGHVS, CDR2 FNYEAQ. With 4 bases removed from V and 7 bases from J, the gap between germline ends came to 10 bases. The CDR3 has 13 amino acids. In nucleotides, the CDR3 is TGTGCCAGCAGCTCCCCAGGGGTTGAAAAACTGTTTTTT. It translates to CASSSPGVEKLFF.

The gene calls are TRBV11-2 and TRBJ1-1; D unresolved. The CDR3 extends over 13 amino acids. Trimming removed 1 base at V and 2 bases at J, with 5 bases between. Germline V gives CDR1 SGHAT, CDR2 FQNNGV. CDR3 bases: TGTGCCAGCAGCTTAGCAGGAAACACTGAAGCTTTCTTT. It yields the protein CASSLAGNTEAFF. The complete variable domain, with remaining parts taken from reference TRBV11-2 and TRBJ1-1, reads EAGVAQSPRYKIIEKRQSVAFWCNPISGHATLYWYQQILGQGPKLLIQFQNNGVVDDSQLPKDRFSAERLKGVDSTLKIQPAKLEDSAVYLCASSLAGNTEAFFGQGTRLTVV.

The chain carries TRBV7-8 and TRBJ2-1; D tentatively reads TRBD1 or TRBD2 (5 bases each). Germline V gene lookup returns CDR1 SGHVS and CDR2 FQNEAQ. The CDR3 is made up of 14 amino acids. V was trimmed by 1 base and J by 8 bases, leaving 12 bases between them. CDR3 residues: CASSLEGWGHEQFF. The CDR3 coding sequence is TGTGCCAGCAGCTTAGAGGGCTGGGGACATGAGCAGTTCTTC. The complete variable domain, with remaining parts taken from reference TRBV7-8 and TRBJ2-1, reads GAGVSQSPRYKVAKRGQDVALRCDPISGHVSLFWYQQALGQGPEFLTYFQNEAQLDKSGLPSDRFFAERPEGSVSTLKIQRTQQEDSAVYLCASSLEGWGHEQFFGPGTRLTVL.

The rearrangement links TRBV1 to TRBJ1-1. TRBV1 is given as a pseudogene. The CDR3 has 13 residues. The CDR3 spells CTGESRSNTEAFF. DNA for the CDR3: TGCACCGGCGAGAGCCGGTCGAACACTGAAGCTTTCTTT.

The gene calls are TRBV9 and TRBJ2-7; 9 positions agree with TRBD2. V trimming: 2 bases; J trimming: 7 bases; junction bases outside the gene matches: 4. Germline V CDR1 and CDR2: SGDLS, YYNGEE. The CDR3 is made up of 13 amino acids. CDR3 residues: CASSVKLAGEQYF. CDR3 nucleotides: TGTGCCAGCAGCGTGAAACTAGCGGGTGAGCAGTACTTC.